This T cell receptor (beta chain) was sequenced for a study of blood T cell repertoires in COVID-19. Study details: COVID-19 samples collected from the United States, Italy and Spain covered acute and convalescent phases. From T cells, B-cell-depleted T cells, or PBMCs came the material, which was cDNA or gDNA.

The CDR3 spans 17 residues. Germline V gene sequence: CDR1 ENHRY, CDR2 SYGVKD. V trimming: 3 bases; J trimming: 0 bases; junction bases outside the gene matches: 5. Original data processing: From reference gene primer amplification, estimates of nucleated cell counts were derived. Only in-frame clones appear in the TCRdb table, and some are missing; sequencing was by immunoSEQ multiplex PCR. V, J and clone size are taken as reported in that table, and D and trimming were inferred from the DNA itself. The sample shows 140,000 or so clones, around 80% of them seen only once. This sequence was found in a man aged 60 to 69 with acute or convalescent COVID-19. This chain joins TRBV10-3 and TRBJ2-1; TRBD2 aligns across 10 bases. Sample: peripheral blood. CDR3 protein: CAISDPASGSSYNEQFF. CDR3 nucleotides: TGTGCCATCAGTGACCCGGCTAGCGGGAGCTCCTACAATGAGCAGTTCTTC.